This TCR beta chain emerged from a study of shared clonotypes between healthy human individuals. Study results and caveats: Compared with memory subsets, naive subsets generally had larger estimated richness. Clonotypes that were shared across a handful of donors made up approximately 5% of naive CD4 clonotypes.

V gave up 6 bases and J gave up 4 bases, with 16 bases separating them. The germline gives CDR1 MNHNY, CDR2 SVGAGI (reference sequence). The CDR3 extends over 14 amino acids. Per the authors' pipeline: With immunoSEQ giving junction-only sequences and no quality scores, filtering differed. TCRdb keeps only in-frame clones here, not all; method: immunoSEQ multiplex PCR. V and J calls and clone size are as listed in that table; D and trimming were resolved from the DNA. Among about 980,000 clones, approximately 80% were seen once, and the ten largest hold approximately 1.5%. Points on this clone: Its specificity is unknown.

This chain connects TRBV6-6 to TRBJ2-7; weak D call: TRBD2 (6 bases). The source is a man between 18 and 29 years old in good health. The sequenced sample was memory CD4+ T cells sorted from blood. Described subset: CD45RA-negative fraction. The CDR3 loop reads CASRRGDAGYEQYF. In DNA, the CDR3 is TGTGCCAGCAGGCGAGGGGACGCGGGGTACGAGCAGTACTTC.